The rows below give T cell receptor beta chains drawn from one sample of a study of blood T cell repertoires in COVID-19. Assay used: immunoSEQ multiplex PCR; TCRdb lists only in-frame clones, some missing. The sample has about 200,000 clones, about 84% seen once; the top ten hold approximately 7.4%. The sequenced sample consisted of PBMCs or T cells enriched from blood (not recorded which). The receptors come from a woman aged 40 to 55 with acute COVID-19. The CDR3 runs from the conserved cysteine through the conserved F or W. Fields, in order: clone size, J gene, V gene, D gene, CDR3 protein, CDR3 DNA. A D gene is named only where the DNA matches it firmly. Where a row states a size, it is once, few, many or the class of an expanded clone; other rows omit it.

abundance: -
j_gene: TRBJ1-1
v_gene: TRBV27
d_gene: TRBD1
CDR3aa: CASSSTGANTEAFF
CDR3nt: TGTGCCAGCAGTTCGACAGGGGCGAACACTGAAGCTTTCTTT

abundance: -
j_gene: TRBJ2-3
v_gene: TRBV5-1
d_gene: -
CDR3aa: CASSDPQGSDTQYF
CDR3nt: TGCGCCAGCAGTGACCCTCAGGGTTCAGATACGCAGTATTTT

abundance: few
j_gene: TRBJ1-1
v_gene: TRBV15
d_gene: -
CDR3aa: CATSRGRTSTTIAFF
CDR3nt: TGTGCCACCAGCAGAGGCCGGACATCGACCACTATAGCTTTCTTT

abundance: -
j_gene: TRBJ2-6
v_gene: TRBV3-1/TRBV3-2
d_gene: -
CDR3aa: CASSQGNRLDSLGILTF
CDR3nt: TGTGCCAGCAGCCAAGGTAATAGACTTGACAGTTTAGGCATCCTGACTTTC

abundance: -
j_gene: TRBJ1-1
v_gene: TRBV19
d_gene: TRBD1
CDR3aa: CAIAGQGRGTEAFF
CDR3nt: TGTGCCATTGCTGGACAGGGGCGGGGCACTGAAGCTTTCTTT

abundance: medium-sized
j_gene: TRBJ2-1
v_gene: TRBV5-1
d_gene: -
CDR3aa: CASSRFSGGADEQFF
CDR3nt: TGCGCCAGCAGTCGGTTCTCGGGCGGGGCCGATGAGCAGTTCTTC

abundance: -
j_gene: TRBJ1-5
v_gene: TRBV5-8
d_gene: -
CDR3aa: CASSLVRTVEVSPSNQPQHF
CDR3nt: TGTGCCAGCAGCTTGGTTCGGACAGTGGAGGTCAGTCCTAGCAATCAGCCCCAGCATTTT

abundance: -
j_gene: TRBJ1-2
v_gene: TRBV23-1
d_gene: -
CDR3aa: CASSQTGNYGYTF
CDR3nt: TGCGCCAGCAGTCAAACAGGCAACTATGGCTACACCTTC

abundance: -
j_gene: TRBJ1-2
v_gene: TRBV25-1
d_gene: -
CDR3aa: CASSIGVNYGYTF
CDR3nt: TGTGCCAGCAGTATCGGGGTTAACTATGGCTACACCTTC

abundance: once
j_gene: TRBJ1-5
v_gene: TRBV7-2
d_gene: -
CDR3aa: CASSLEGDSNQPQHF
CDR3nt: TGTGCCAGCAGCTTAGAGGGGGATAGCAATCAGCCCCAGCATTTT

abundance: few
j_gene: TRBJ2-1
v_gene: TRBV5-1
d_gene: -
CDR3aa: CASSLDLGLNEQFF
CDR3nt: TGCGCCAGCAGCTTGGATTTGGGCCTCAATGAGCAGTTCTTC

abundance: -
j_gene: TRBJ1-2
v_gene: TRBV27
d_gene: -
CDR3aa: CASSLSAGPLTNYGYTF
CDR3nt: TGTGCCAGCAGTTTATCGGCAGGGCCTTTAACTAACTATGGCTACACCTTC

abundance: once
j_gene: TRBJ1-5
v_gene: TRBV2
d_gene: TRBD1
CDR3aa: CASSRDRAIQPQHF
CDR3nt: TGTGCCAGCAGCCGGGACAGGGCTATTCAGCCCCAGCATTTT

abundance: -
j_gene: TRBJ2-2
v_gene: TRBV30
d_gene: TRBD1
CDR3aa: CAWSRDRGREELFF
CDR3nt: TGTGCCTGGAGTAGGGACAGGGGGCGGGAGGAGCTGTTTTTT

abundance: -
j_gene: TRBJ1-2
v_gene: TRBV30
d_gene: -
CDR3aa: CAWSGPRAANYGYTF
CDR3nt: TGTGCCTGGAGTGGCCCCAGGGCGGCTAACTATGGCTACACCTTC

abundance: -
j_gene: TRBJ2-7
v_gene: TRBV5-4
d_gene: TRBD2
CDR3aa: CASSWERESSYEQYF
CDR3nt: TGTGCCAGCAGCTGGGAGCGGGAGAGCTCCTACGAGCAGTACTTC

abundance: once
j_gene: TRBJ1-1
v_gene: TRBV7-3
d_gene: -
CDR3aa: CASSLNMQGTEAFF
CDR3nt: TGTGCCAGCAGCTTAAATATGCAGGGCACTGAAGCTTTCTTT

abundance: -
j_gene: TRBJ1-6
v_gene: TRBV3-1/TRBV3-2
d_gene: -
CDR3aa: CASSQGGVALHF
CDR3nt: TGTGCCAGCAGCCAAGGGGGAGTTGCTCTCCACTTT

abundance: -
j_gene: TRBJ1-6
v_gene: TRBV27
d_gene: -
CDR3aa: CASSLGLLSSYNSPLHF
CDR3nt: TGTGCCAGCAGTTTGGGGCTATTGAGCTCCTATAATTCACCCCTCCACTTT

abundance: few
j_gene: TRBJ2-3
v_gene: TRBV19
d_gene: TRBD1
CDR3aa: CASRGTDISTDTQYF
CDR3nt: TGTGCCAGTAGGGGGACAGACATAAGCACAGATACGCAGTATTTT

abundance: -
j_gene: TRBJ2-1
v_gene: TRBV7-3
d_gene: -
CDR3aa: CASSREQGYNEQFF
CDR3nt: TGTGCCAGCAGCCGGGAACAGGGATACAATGAGCAGTTCTTC

abundance: -
j_gene: TRBJ1-2
v_gene: TRBV30
d_gene: -
CDR3aa: CAWRVDPRDWGGYTF
CDR3nt: TGTGCCTGGAGGGTCGACCCCCGGGACTGGGGGGGCTACACCTTC

abundance: -
j_gene: TRBJ1-5
v_gene: TRBV6-5
d_gene: -
CDR3aa: CASSYRGPNQPQHF
CDR3nt: TGTGCCAGCAGTTACCGCGGGCCCAATCAGCCCCAGCATTTT

abundance: few
j_gene: TRBJ1-6
v_gene: TRBV2
d_gene: TRBD1
CDR3aa: CASKLGGQNHF
CDR3nt: TGTGCCAGCAAATTGGGGGGACAGAACCACTTT

abundance: once
j_gene: TRBJ2-7
v_gene: TRBV5-1
d_gene: TRBD2
CDR3aa: CASSVGTSVSYEQYF
CDR3nt: TGCGCCAGCAGCGTCGGGACTAGCGTATCCTACGAGCAGTACTTC

abundance: -
j_gene: TRBJ2-7
v_gene: TRBV6-5
d_gene: TRBD1
CDR3aa: CASSYGTGNYEQYF
CDR3nt: TGTGCCAGCAGTTACGGGACAGGGAACTACGAGCAGTACTTC

abundance: once
j_gene: TRBJ2-3
v_gene: TRBV28
d_gene: TRBD1
CDR3aa: CASSLGTGGPDTQYF
CDR3nt: TGTGCCAGCAGTTTAGGGACAGGGGGTCCAGATACGCAGTATTTT

abundance: -
j_gene: TRBJ1-5
v_gene: TRBV19
d_gene: -
CDR3aa: CASSINSQPQHF
CDR3nt: TGTGCCAGTAGTATAAACTCCCAGCCCCAGCATTTT

abundance: -
j_gene: TRBJ1-1
v_gene: TRBV20-1
d_gene: -
CDR3aa: CSAEDTEAFF
CDR3nt: TGCAGTGCTGAGGACACTGAAGCTTTCTTT

abundance: -
j_gene: TRBJ2-5
v_gene: TRBV29-1
d_gene: TRBD2
CDR3aa: CSDSGASSETQYF
CDR3nt: TGCAGCGATAGCGGGGCCTCTTCCGAGACCCAGTACTTC

abundance: once
j_gene: TRBJ2-6
v_gene: TRBV28
d_gene: TRBD2
CDR3aa: CASSFVGFSGGSSGANVLTF
CDR3nt: TGTGCCAGCAGTTTCGTGGGTTTCTCGGGGGGGAGCTCTGGGGCCAACGTCCTGACTTTC

abundance: -
j_gene: TRBJ2-7
v_gene: TRBV28
d_gene: TRBD2
CDR3aa: CASSELAGGRHEQYF
CDR3nt: TGTGCCAGCAGTGAACTAGCGGGGGGGCGTCACGAGCAGTACTTC

abundance: -
j_gene: TRBJ1-3
v_gene: TRBV11-2
d_gene: -
CDR3aa: CASSLESRGNTIYF
CDR3nt: TGTGCCAGCAGCTTAGAATCCAGGGGCAACACCATATATTTT

abundance: -
j_gene: TRBJ1-5
v_gene: TRBV13
d_gene: -
CDR3aa: CASSRGGPSEQPQHF
CDR3nt: TGTGCCAGCAGCCGCGGTGGCCCTTCCGAGCAGCCCCAGCATTTT

abundance: -
j_gene: TRBJ1-4
v_gene: TRBV4-1
d_gene: -
CDR3aa: CASSQSRRMDEKLFF
CDR3nt: TGCGCCAGCAGCCAGTCAAGGAGAATGGATGAAAAACTGTTTTTT

abundance: -
j_gene: TRBJ1-5
v_gene: TRBV27
d_gene: -
CDR3aa: CASRQISNQPQHF
CDR3nt: TGTGCCAGCAGACAGATTAGCAATCAGCCCCAGCATTTT

abundance: -
j_gene: TRBJ2-1
v_gene: TRBV11-2
d_gene: -
CDR3aa: CASSSASEQFF
CDR3nt: TGTGCCAGCAGCTCCGCGAGTGAGCAGTTCTTC

abundance: -
j_gene: TRBJ1-5
v_gene: TRBV5-5
d_gene: -
CDR3aa: CASSLGADGNQPQHF
CDR3nt: TGTGCCAGCAGCTTAGGGGCCGATGGCAATCAGCCCCAGCATTTT